These 24 T cell receptor beta chains were sequenced from one sample in a study of response to subunit inactivated influenza vaccine (dated by TCRdb to between 2017 and 2018). The library was prepared using RT-PCR. The sequencing machine was an Illumina HiSeq 2500. TCRdb reworked the public reads: Q25 trimming with fastp, MiXCR clone assembly, productive beta chains retained. Rows with a matching CDR3 protein are joined into one entry that keeps the most common DNA and genes. The sample table shows 530,000 or so distinct CDR3 sequences, and around 25% are seen once. Less than 2.5% of the sample comes from the top ten. The material was CD4+ T cells sorted from PBMCs, obtained about 5 days after vaccination. These TCRs come from a man aged 45-65 years who received an inactivated influenza vaccine. Donor details come from another sample of the same person, matched by shared clones.

This clonotype was found a few times. The chain couples TRBV7-2 to TRBJ2-5; 7 positions agree with TRBD2. V shed 2 bases and J 5 bases; nucleotides not matched to a gene: 5. Per germline, CDR1 SGHTA and CDR2 FQGNSA. This CDR3 has 14 amino acids. CDR3 region: CASSLTWGGETQYF. DNA for the CDR3: TGTGCCAGCAGCTTAACGTGGGGAGGGGAGACCCAGTACTTC.

The rearrangement links TRBV20-1 to TRBJ2-5; a possible D gene is TRBD2 (6 bases). Trimming pared 3 bases from V and 2 bases from J, leaving 10 bases between. Germline-derived CDR1 and CDR2 are DFQATT and SNEGSKA (reference sequence). The CDR3 is 13 amino acids. The CDR3 here is CSARLRGQETQYF. In nucleotides, the CDR3 is TGCAGTGCTAGGCTACGGGGGCAAGAGACCCAGTACTTC.

V is TRBV7-8 and J is TRBJ2-2; 9 bases are a match to TRBD2. V shed 5 bases and J 4 bases; nucleotides not matched to a gene: 11. Germline V CDR1 and CDR2: SGHVS, FQNEAQ. The CDR3 runs 17 residues. The CDR3 spells CASSPPGSGGSTGELFF. The CDR3 bases are TGTGCCAGCAGCCCCCCGGGCAGCGGGGGGTCCACCGGGGAGCTGTTTTTT. Looking up the rest from reference TRBV7-8 and TRBJ2-2 gives the full variable domain: GAGVSQSPRYKVAKRGQDVALRCDPISGHVSLFWYQQALGQGPEFLTYFQNEAQLDKSGLPSDRFFAERPEGSVSTLKIQRTQQEDSAVYLCASSPPGSGGSTGELFFGEGSRLTVL.

A single count supports this clonotype. The chain couples TRBV2 to TRBJ2-7; D gene ambiguous. The germline gives CDR1 SNHLY, CDR2 FYNNEI. The CDR3 contains 10 residues. The CDR3 bases are TGTACCACGAAGACCTACGAGCAGTACTTC. It codes for CTTKTYEQYF.

The rearrangement joins TRBV12-3 or TRBV12-4 to TRBJ1-2; D is uncertain. V lost 7 bases and J lost 1, with 16 bases in between. The length of the CDR3 is 15 residues. DNA for the CDR3: TGTGCCAGCACTCCCCCCCGGATAGATAACTATGGCTACACCTTC. It encodes CASTPPRIDNYGYTF.

The chain couples TRBV4-3 to TRBJ2-3; 8 nucleotides line up with TRBD1. This CDR3 contains 13 residues. V lost 4 bases, J lost 6 bases, and 3 bases stayed unmatched. Germline lookup yields CDR1 LGHNA and CDR2 YSLEER. The CDR3 DNA reads TGCGCCAGCAGCCGAACAGGGGGGGATACGCAGTATTTT. This gives the protein CASSRTGGDTQYF.

The chain employs TRBV10-1 and TRBJ2-3; D is unclear. V was shortened by 3 bases and J by 0 bases, with 10 bases between the two germline ends. The germline gives CDR1 WNHNN, CDR2 SYGVQD (reference sequence). The CDR3 has 15 amino acids. For the CDR3, the DNA is TGCGCCAGCAGTGAAGTATTAGGCAGCACAGATACGCAGTATTTT. Translation gives CASSEVLGSTDTQYF.

The rearrangement uses TRBV30 and TRBJ2-5, with 9 bases identical to TRBD1. CDR1 and CDR2 (germline): GTSNPN, SVGIG (reference sequence). V gave up 5 bases and J gave up 4 bases; unmatched junction bases: 8. The CDR3 is 14 amino acids. CDR3: CAWGQGTPRETQYF. DNA for the CDR3: TGTGCCTGGGGACAGGGGACACCCCGAGAGACCCAGTACTTC. Supplemented by reference TRBV30 and TRBJ2-5, the full variable domain reads SQTIHQWPATLVQPVGSPLSLECTVEGTSNPNLYWYRQAAGRGLQLLFYSVGIGQISSEVPQNLSASRPQDRQFILSSKKLLLSDSGFYLCAWGQGTPRETQYFGPGTRLLVL.

This clonotype was seen only a few times. This sequence joins TRBV2 and TRBJ2-5; 9 nucleotides agree with TRBD1. This CDR3 is built from 16 residues. The ends lost 6 bases at V and 5 bases at J; junction bases unmatched: 13. The germline gives CDR1 SNHLY, CDR2 FYNNEI. CDR3 region: CASRHPGTGQHETQYF. Here the CDR3 DNA reads TGTGCCAGCAGACATCCCGGGACAGGGCAACACGAGACCCAGTACTTC.

This clonotype occurred a few times. This chain uses TRBV4-1 with TRBJ2-7; a weak D match, TRBD2 (8 bases). The CDR3 runs 17 residues. CDR1 and CDR2 from the germline V gene are MGHRA and YSYEKL. Between the trimmed V and J ends, which lost 5 bases and 0 bases, there was a span of 20 bases. In nucleotides, the CDR3 is TGCGCCAGCAGCAAGCAATCACAGGGGACTAGCTCCTACGAGCAGTACTTC. Translation: CASSKQSQGTSSYEQYF.

This clonotype was seen only a few times. This chain links TRBV27 with TRBJ2-5; 9 nucleotides align to TRBD1. CDR1 is MNHEY, CDR2 SMNVEV, per germline (reference sequence). The CDR3 consists of 15 residues. V shed 4 bases and J 7 bases; nucleotides not matched to a gene: 10. The CDR3 here is CASSSPGQGFGTQYF. The CDR3 region has the DNA TGTGCCAGCAGTTCCCCGGGACAGGGCTTTGGGACCCAGTACTTC.

The chain is built from TRBV10-2 and TRBJ2-1, with D possibly TRBD2 on 6 matching bases. Trimming left V 7 bases short and J 5 bases short, with 21 bases between. This CDR3 comprises 16 residues. The V gene's germline CDR1 is WSHSY and CDR2 SAAADI. This chain's CDR3 is CASTGRRGLTHNEQFF. For the CDR3, the DNA is TGCGCCAGCACGGGGCGGCGGGGACTCACCCACAATGAGCAGTTCTTC.

V gene TRBV29-1 combines with J gene TRBJ2-5; D is possibly TRBD1 (5 bases). The V and J ends lost 8 bases and 5 bases respectively, with 12 bases between them. This CDR3 spans 11 amino acids. Germline-derived CDR1 and CDR2 are SQVTM and ANQGSEA. This chain's CDR3 is CSSGPLETQYF. CDR3 sequence (DNA): TGCAGCTCAGGGCCATTGGAGACCCAGTACTTC. Full variable domain (rest looked up from reference TRBV29-1 and TRBJ2-5): SAVISQKPSRDICQRGTSLTIQCQVDSQVTMMFWYRQQPGQSLTLIATANQGSEATYESGFVIDKFPISRPNLTFSTLTVSNMSPEDSSIYLCSSGPLETQYFGPGTRLLVL.

A few counts support this clonotype. The chain uses TRBV6-4 and TRBJ2-5; D not resolved. The CDR3 extends over 13 amino acids. The germline V gene encodes CDR1 MRHNA and CDR2 SNTAGT. The V and J ends lost 5 bases and 5 bases respectively, with 12 bases between them. The DNA for the CDR3 is TGTGCCAGCAGTCTCAATCAAAGGGAGACCCAGTACTTC. This codes for CASSLNQRETQYF.

This clonotype was detected once. One junction end disagrees with the germline gene, perhaps due to a read error. This chain connects TRBV24-1 to TRBJ2-1, with 11 nucleotides matching TRBD2. Germline CDR1 and CDR2: KGHDR and SFDVKD. The CDR3 is 14 amino acids. The CDR3 region has the DNA TGTGCCATCAGTAGGTCTAGCGGGAGGCGCGAGCAGTTCTTC. It translates to CAISRSSGRREQFF.

This clonotype was picked up a small number of times. The chain links TRBV3-1 to TRBJ2-1, with TRBD2 matching over 8 bases. Germline-derived CDR1 and CDR2 are LGHDT and YNNKEL (reference sequence). Trimming took 6 bases from V and 3 from J; bases not matched to a gene: 10. The CDR3 has 16 residues. The CDR3 here is CASSRAGTRLYNEQFF. CDR3 bases: TGTGCCAGCAGTCGGGCCGGGACTAGACTCTACAATGAGCAGTTCTTC.

The chain links TRBV20-1 to TRBJ2-7; 8 bases fit TRBD1. The CDR3 contains 13 residues. J lost 2 bases, V lost 4 bases, and 4 bases had no gene match. Germline CDR1 DFQATT, CDR2 SNEGSKA (reference sequence). The DNA of the CDR3 is TGCAGTGCTAACCAGGGGGCAGCCTACGAGCAGTACTTC. Its translation: CSANQGAAYEQYF.

This clonotype came up a few times. The V and J genes are TRBV4-2 and TRBJ1-5; 7 bases fit TRBD1. The germline gives CDR1 LGHNA, CDR2 YNFKEQ. V was pared by 4 bases and J by 3 bases, with 6 bases of the junction left unmatched. CDR3 length: 15 residues. CDR3 nucleotides: TGTGCCAGCAGCCTGGGACAGTCTTCCAATCAGCCCCAGCATTTT. Translating gives CASSLGQSSNQPQHF.

V gene TRBV28 combines with J gene TRBJ2-5; TRBD2 matches 8 bases. The CDR3 is made up of 19 amino acids. J was trimmed by 5 bases and V by 6 bases; bases with no gene match: 23. CDR1 is MDHEN and CDR2 is SYDVKM in the germline V gene. The CDR3 loop is CASSPLGIPGGILGETQYF. The DNA for the CDR3 is TGTGCCAGCAGCCCTCTGGGAATACCGGGAGGGATCTTGGGGGAGACCCAGTACTTC.

This chain uses TRBV7-9 with TRBJ2-7; TRBD2 is a possible D gene (5 bases). V was clipped by 5 bases and J by 0 bases, with 14 bases between them. The CDR3 runs 15 residues. Germline CDR1 SEHNR, CDR2 FQNEAQ (reference sequence). This chain's CDR3 is CASSPEPGSSYEQYF. In DNA, the CDR3 is TGTGCCAGCAGCCCAGAGCCGGGGTCCTCCTACGAGCAGTACTTC.

The rearrangement links TRBV10-3 to TRBJ2-2; maybe TRBD1 (6 bases). The CDR3 sequence is 14 residues long. V gave up 7 bases and J gave up 3 bases, with 12 bases separating them. Germline V gene lookup returns CDR1 ENHRY and CDR2 SYGVKD. CDR3 nucleotide sequence: TGTGCCATCACATCAGGGGCGTACACCGGGGAGCTGTTTTTT. Translated: CAITSGAYTGELFF.

J is TRBJ2-5 and V is TRBV20-1, with 7 nucleotides matching TRBD1. Germline V gene lookup returns CDR1 DFQATT and CDR2 SNEGSKA (reference sequence). V was pared by 6 bases and J by 5 bases, with 9 bases of the junction left unmatched. This CDR3 spans 13 amino acids. The CDR3 region is CSANGQAGETQYF. Here the CDR3 DNA reads TGCAGTGCGAACGGACAGGCCGGGGAGACCCAGTACTTC.

This chain joins TRBV4-1 and TRBJ1-5; possibly TRBD1 for D (5 bases). Trimming cost V 0 bases and J 5 bases, with 8 bases left between them. The germline gives CDR1 MGHRA, CDR2 YSYEKL. CDR3 size: 14 residues. CDR3 sequence reads: CASSQDRRDQPQHF. CDR3 DNA: TGCGCCAGCAGCCAAGATCGCAGGGATCAGCCCCAGCATTTT.

This chain uses TRBV20-1 with TRBJ2-1; no definite D call. The CDR3 has 8 residues. In germline, CDR1 is DFQATT, CDR2 SNEGSKA (reference sequence). In DNA form, the CDR3 reads TGCACCCCCACGGAGCAGTTCTTC. Protein sequence: CTPTEQFF.